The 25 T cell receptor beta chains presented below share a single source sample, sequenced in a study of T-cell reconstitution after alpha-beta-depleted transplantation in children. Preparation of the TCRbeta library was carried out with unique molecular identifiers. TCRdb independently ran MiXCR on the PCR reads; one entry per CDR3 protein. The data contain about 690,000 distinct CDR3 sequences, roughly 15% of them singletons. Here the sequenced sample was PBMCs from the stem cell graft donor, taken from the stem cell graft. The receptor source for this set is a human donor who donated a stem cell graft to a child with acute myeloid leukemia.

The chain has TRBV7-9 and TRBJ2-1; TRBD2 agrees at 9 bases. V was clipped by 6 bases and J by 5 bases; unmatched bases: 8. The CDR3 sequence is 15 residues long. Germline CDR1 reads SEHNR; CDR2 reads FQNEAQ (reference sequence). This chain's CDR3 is CASSSSASGDNEQFF. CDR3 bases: TGTGCCAGCAGTTCGAGCGCTAGCGGGGACAATGAGCAGTTCTTC.

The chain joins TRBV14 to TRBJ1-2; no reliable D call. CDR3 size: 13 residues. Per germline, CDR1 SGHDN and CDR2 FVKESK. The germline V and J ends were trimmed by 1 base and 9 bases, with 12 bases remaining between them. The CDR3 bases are TGTGCCAGCAGCCAAGCGACCCACTTAAGCTACACCTTC. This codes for CASSQATHLSYTF.

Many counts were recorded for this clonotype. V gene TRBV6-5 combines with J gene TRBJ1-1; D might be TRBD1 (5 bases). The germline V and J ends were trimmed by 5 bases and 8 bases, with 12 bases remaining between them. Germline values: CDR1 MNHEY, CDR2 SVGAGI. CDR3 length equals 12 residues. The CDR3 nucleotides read TGTGCCAGCAGTCCCGGGGGTATCGAAGCTTTCTTT. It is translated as CASSPGGIEAFF.

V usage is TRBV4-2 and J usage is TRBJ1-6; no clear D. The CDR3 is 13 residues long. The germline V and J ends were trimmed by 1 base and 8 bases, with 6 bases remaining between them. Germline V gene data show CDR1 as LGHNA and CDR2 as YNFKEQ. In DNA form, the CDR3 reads TGTGCCAGCAGCCAAGGGAGGGATTCACCCCTCCACTTT. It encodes CASSQGRDSPLHF.

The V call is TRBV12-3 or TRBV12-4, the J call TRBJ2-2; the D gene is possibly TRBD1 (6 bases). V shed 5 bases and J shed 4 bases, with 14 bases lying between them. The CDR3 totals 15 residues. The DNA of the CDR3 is TGTGCCAGCAGTGGACAGCTAGCCCCCACCGGGGAGCTGTTTTTT. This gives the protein CASSGQLAPTGELFF.

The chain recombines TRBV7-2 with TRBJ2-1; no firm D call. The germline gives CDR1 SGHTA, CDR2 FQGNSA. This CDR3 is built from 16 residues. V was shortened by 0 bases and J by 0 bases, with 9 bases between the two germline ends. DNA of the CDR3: TGTGCCAGCAGCTTAGCGCCCCAGGTCTCCTACAATGAGCAGTTCTTC. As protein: CASSLAPQVSYNEQFF.

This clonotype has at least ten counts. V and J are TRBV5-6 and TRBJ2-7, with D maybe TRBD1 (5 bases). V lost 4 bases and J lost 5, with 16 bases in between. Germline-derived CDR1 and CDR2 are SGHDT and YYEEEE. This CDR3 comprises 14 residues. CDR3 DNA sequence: TGTGCCAGCAGCACGGACACCTCTCTCGACGAGCAGTACGTC. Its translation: CASSTDTSLDEQYV.

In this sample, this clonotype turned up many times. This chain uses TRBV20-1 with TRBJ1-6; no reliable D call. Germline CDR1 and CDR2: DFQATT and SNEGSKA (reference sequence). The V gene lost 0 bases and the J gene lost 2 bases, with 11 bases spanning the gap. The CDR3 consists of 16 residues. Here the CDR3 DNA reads TGCAGTGCTAGAGACCCACCAGGACCCTATAATTCACCCCTCCACTTT. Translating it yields CSARDPPGPYNSPLHF.

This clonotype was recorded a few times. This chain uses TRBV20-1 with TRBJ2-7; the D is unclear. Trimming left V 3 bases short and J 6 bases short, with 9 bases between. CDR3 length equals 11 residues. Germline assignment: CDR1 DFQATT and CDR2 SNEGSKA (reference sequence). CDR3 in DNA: TGCAGTGCTAGGGCAGCCGGCGAGCAGTACTTC. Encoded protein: CSARAAGEQYF.

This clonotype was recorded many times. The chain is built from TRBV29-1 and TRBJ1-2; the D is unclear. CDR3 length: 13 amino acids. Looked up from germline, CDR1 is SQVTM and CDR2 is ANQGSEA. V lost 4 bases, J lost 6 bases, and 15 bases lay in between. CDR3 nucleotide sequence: TGCAGCGTTGTGGTAGATGCCGGAAATGGCTACACCTTC. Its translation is CSVVVDAGNGYTF.

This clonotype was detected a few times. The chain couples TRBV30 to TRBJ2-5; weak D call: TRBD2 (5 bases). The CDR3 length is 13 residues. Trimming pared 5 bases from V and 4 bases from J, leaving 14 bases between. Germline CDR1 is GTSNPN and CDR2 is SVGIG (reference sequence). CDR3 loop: CAWSEATGETQYF. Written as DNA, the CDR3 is TGTGCCTGGTCGGAGGCGACCGGAGAGACCCAGTACTTC.

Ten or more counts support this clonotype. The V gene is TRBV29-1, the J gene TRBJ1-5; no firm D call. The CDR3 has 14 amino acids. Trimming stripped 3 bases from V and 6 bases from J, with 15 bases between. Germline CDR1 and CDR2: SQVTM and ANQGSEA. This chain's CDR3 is CSVEGSPKFQPQHF. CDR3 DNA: TGCAGCGTTGAGGGCAGCCCTAAGTTTCAGCCCCAGCATTTT.

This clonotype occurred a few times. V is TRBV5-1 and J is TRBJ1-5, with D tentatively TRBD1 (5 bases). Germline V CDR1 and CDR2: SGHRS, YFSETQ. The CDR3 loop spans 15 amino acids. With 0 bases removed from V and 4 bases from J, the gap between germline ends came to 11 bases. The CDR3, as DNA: TGCGCCAGCAGCTTGGAGGGGACGCGAAATCAGCCCCAGCATTTT. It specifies CASSLEGTRNQPQHF.

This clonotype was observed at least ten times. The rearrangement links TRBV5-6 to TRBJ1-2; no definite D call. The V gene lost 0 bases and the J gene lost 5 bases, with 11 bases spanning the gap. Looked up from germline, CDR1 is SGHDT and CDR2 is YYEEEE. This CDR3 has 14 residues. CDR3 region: CASSLDPGGYGYTF. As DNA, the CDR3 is TGTGCCAGCAGCTTGGATCCGGGAGGATATGGCTACACCTTC. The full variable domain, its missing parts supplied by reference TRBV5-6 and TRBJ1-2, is DAGVTQSPTHLIKTRGQQVTLRCSPKSGHDTVSWYQQALGQGPQFIFQYYEEEERQRGNFPDRFSGHQFPNYSSELNVNALLLGDSALYLCASSLDPGGYGYTFGSGTRLTVV.

The CDR3, as DNA: TGCGCCAGCAGCCAAGGGCCGACATATGAAGCTTTCTTT. As protein: CASSQGPTYEAFF. The chain carries TRBV4-1 and TRBJ1-1; D not certain. V gave up 1 base and J gave up 7 bases, with 10 bases separating them. CDR1 is MGHRA, CDR2 YSYEKL, per germline. The CDR3 covers 13 residues.

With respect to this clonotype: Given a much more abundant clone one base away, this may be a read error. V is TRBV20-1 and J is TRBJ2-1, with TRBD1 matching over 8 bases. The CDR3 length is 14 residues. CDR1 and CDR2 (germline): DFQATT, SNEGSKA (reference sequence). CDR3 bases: TGCAGTGGCCTAGGACAGGGACCTTACAATGAGCAGCTCTTC. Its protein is CSGLGQGPYNEQLF.

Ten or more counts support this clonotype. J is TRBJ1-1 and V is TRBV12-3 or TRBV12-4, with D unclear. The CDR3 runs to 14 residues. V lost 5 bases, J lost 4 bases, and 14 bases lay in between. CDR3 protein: CASSGAGLPTEAFF. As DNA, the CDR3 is TGTGCCAGCAGTGGCGCCGGGCTTCCCACTGAAGCTTTCTTT.

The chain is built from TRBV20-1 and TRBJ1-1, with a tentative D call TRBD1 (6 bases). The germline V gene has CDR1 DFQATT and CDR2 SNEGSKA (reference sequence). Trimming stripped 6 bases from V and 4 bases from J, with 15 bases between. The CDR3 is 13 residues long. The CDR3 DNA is TGCAGTGCAAGTATGACAGGCCCCACTGAAGCTTTCTTT. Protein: CSASMTGPTEAFF.

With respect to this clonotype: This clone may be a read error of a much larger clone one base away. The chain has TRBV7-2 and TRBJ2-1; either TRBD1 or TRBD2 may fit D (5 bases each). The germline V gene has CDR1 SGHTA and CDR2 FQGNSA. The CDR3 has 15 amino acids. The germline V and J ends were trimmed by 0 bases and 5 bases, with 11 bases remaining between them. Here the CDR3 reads CASSLAWGSHNEQFF. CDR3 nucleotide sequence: TGTGCCAGCAGCTTAGCGTGGGGGTCCCACAATGAGCAGTTCTTC.

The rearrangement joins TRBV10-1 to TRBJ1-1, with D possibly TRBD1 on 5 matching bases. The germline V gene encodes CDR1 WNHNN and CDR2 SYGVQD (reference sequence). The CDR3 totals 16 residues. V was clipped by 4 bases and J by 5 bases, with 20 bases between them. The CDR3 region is CASSGDLGRGETEAFF. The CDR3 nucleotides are TGCGCCAGCAGTGGGGACCTGGGACGGGGAGAAACTGAAGCTTTCTTT.

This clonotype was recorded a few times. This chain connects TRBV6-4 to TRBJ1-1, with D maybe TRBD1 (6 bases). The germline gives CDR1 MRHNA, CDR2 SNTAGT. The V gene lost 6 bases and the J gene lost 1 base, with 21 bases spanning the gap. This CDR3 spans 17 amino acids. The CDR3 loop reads CASSETGPLVPNTEAFF. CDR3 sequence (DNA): TGTGCCAGCAGCGAAACAGGGCCTCTAGTGCCGAACACTGAAGCTTTCTTT.

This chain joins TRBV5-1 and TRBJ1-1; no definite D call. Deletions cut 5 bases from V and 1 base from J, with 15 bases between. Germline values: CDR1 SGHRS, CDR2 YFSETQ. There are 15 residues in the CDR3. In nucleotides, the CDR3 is TGCGCCAGCAGATACCTGGGGTCCGGGAACACTGAAGCTTTCTTT. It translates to CASRYLGSGNTEAFF.

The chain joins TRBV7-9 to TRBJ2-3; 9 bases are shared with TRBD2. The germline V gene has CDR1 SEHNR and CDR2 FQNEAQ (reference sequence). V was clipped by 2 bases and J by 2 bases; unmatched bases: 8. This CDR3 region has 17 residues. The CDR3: CASSLWGVAGDTDTQYF. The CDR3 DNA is TGTGCCAGCAGCTTATGGGGGGTAGCGGGGGACACAGATACGCAGTATTTT.

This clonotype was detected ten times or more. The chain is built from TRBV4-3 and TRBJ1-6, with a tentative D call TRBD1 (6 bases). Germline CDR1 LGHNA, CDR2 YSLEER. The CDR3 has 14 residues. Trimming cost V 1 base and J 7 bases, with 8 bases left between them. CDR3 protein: CASSQGTVNSPLHF. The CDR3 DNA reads TGCGCCAGCAGCCAAGGGACAGTAAATTCACCCCTCCACTTT.

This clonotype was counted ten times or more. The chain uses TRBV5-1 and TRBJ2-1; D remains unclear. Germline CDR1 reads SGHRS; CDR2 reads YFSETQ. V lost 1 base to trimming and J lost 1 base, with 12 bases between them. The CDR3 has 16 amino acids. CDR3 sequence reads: CASSLIRGKSYNEQFF. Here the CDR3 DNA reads TGCGCCAGCAGCTTGATACGTGGGAAGTCCTACAATGAGCAGTTCTTC.